This entry lists 21 T cell receptor beta chains sequenced from one sample in a study of tumor-infiltrating lymphocytes in localized non-small cell lung cancer. The assay was immunoSEQ multiplex PCR, and TCRdb's table has in-frame clones only and misses some. In the table there are 10,000 to 15,000 clones, approximately 84% of which are singletons. The sequenced sample consisted of lung tumor tissue. These receptors were taken from a human donor with non-small cell lung cancer.

The J gene is TRBJ1-5, the V gene TRBV4-1; D gene ambiguous. CDR3 size: 16 residues. V lost 2 bases to trimming and J lost 0 bases, with 11 bases between them. Germline V CDR1 and CDR2: MGHRA, YSYEKL. The CDR3: CASSQTQTVSNQPQHF. The CDR3 DNA sequence: TGCGCCAGCAGCCAAACACAGACTGTTAGCAATCAGCCCCAGCATTTT.

The chain has TRBV27 and TRBJ2-7, with a tentative D call TRBD1 (6 bases). V lost 5 bases to trimming and J lost 2 bases, with 10 bases between them. The germline V gene has CDR1 MNHEY and CDR2 SMNVEV (reference sequence). This CDR3 region has 13 residues. The DNA for the CDR3 is TGTGCCAGCAGTAGACAGGCGACCTACGAGCAGTACTTC. This encodes CASSRQATYEQYF.

V gene TRBV19 combines with J gene TRBJ2-1; the D gene is possibly TRBD1 (6 bases). Germline V gene lookup returns CDR1 LNHDA and CDR2 SQIVND (reference sequence). V dropped 1 base and J dropped 3 bases, with 10 bases sitting between them. The CDR3 consists of 15 residues. CDR3 nucleotides: TGTGCCAGTAGTATAGGTCAGGGGAACTACAATGAGCAGTTCTTC. It is translated as CASSIGQGNYNEQFF.

This clone was observed once. The chain employs TRBV4-1 and TRBJ1-6, with D possibly being TRBD1 (5 bases). The CDR3 length is 17 residues. CDR1 and CDR2 from the germline V gene are MGHRA and YSYEKL. V shed 3 bases and J shed 6 bases, with 18 bases lying between them. Here the CDR3 DNA reads TGCGCCAGCAGCCACCCCCCGGGTGGGACTGGTAATTCACCCCTCCACTTT. This codes for CASSHPPGGTGNSPLHF.

V is TRBV19 and J is TRBJ1-2; no clear D. With 7 bases removed from V and 1 base from J, the gap between germline ends came to 10 bases. The germline V gene has CDR1 LNHDA and CDR2 SQIVND (reference sequence). This CDR3 is built from 13 residues. CDR3 DNA: TGTGCCAGTACCGGGTTTCTTAACTATGGCTACACCTTC. This translates into CASTGFLNYGYTF.

This chain joins TRBV11-2 and TRBJ1-2; D is undetermined. This CDR3 contains 11 residues. Deletions cut 0 bases from V and 10 bases from J, with 6 bases between. Germline-derived CDR1 and CDR2 are SGHAT and FQNNGV. The CDR3 DNA reads TGTGCCAGCAGCTTAGATCTAACCTACACCTTC. It yields the protein CASSLDLTYTF.

The CDR3 coding sequence is TGTGCCTGGAGTCTCGGGTACGGTGGCTACACCTTC. Its translation: CAWSLGYGGYTF. V is TRBV30 and J is TRBJ1-2; D unresolved. The CDR3 is 12 residues long. Germline V CDR1 and CDR2: GTSNPN, SVGIG (reference sequence). V was pared by 2 bases and J by 7 bases, with 11 bases between.

The chain is built from TRBV14 and TRBJ2-5; 13 bases are shared with TRBD2. The germline gives CDR1 SGHDN, CDR2 FVKESK. The V gene end was trimmed by 6 bases and the J gene end by 4 bases; junction bases not matched to a gene: 8. The CDR3 totals 16 residues. CDR3 in DNA: TGTGCCAGCAGTCCACTAGCGGGGGGGCCGGGAGAGACCCAGTACTTC. This translates into CASSPLAGGPGETQYF.

The chain is built from TRBV5-4 and TRBJ1-1, with D unclear. This CDR3 is 14 amino acids long. Germline V lookup: CDR1 SGHNT, CDR2 YYREEE (reference sequence). Trimming left V 5 bases short and J 3 bases short, with 14 bases between. CDR3: CASSLAGRDTEAFF. The CDR3 DNA reads as TGTGCCAGCAGTTTAGCCGGGAGGGACACTGAAGCTTTCTTT.

The CDR3 spells CATDRTSTDTQYF. The DNA of the CDR3 is TGTGCTACCGACCGAACTAGCACAGATACGCAGTATTTT. V is TRBV12-5 and J is TRBJ2-3; D is ambiguous. Germline V gene data show CDR1 as LGHNT and CDR2 as FRNRAP. The CDR3 has 13 residues. V lost 10 bases and J 0 bases, leaving 11 bases between the germline ends.

The chain joins TRBV4-2 to TRBJ1-5; D gene uncertain. The CDR3 loop spans 16 amino acids. Trimming took 0 bases from V and 0 from J, leaving 9 bases between them. Germline V gene data show CDR1 as LGHNA and CDR2 as YNFKEQ. CDR3 bases: TGTGCCAGCAGCCAAGATCCGGGAGATAGCAATCAGCCCCAGCATTTT. Its translation is CASSQDPGDSNQPQHF.

The V call is TRBV29-1, the J call TRBJ1-2, with 8 bases matching TRBD1. This CDR3 is 13 amino acids long. With 7 bases clipped from V and 4 bases from J, the junction kept 8 bases outside the gene matches. CDR1 is SQVTM, CDR2 ANQGSEA, per germline. The CDR3 nucleotides are TGCAGCGCCCTGGACAGGGCAGGCTATGGCTACACCTTC. Protein: CSALDRAGYGYTF.

The chain recombines TRBV7-2 with TRBJ1-1; a weak D match, TRBD1 (6 bases). CDR1 and CDR2 (germline): SGHTA, FQGNSA. V lost 5 bases and J 2 bases, leaving 15 bases between the germline ends. The CDR3 covers 15 residues. For the CDR3, the DNA is TGTGCCAGCAGCCAGATTAGGGGGATTAACACTGAAGCTTTCTTT. It specifies CASSQIRGINTEAFF. Full variable domain (outside the CDR3, taken from reference TRBV7-2 and TRBJ1-1): GAGVSQSPSNKVTEKGKDVELRCDPISGHTALYWYRQSLGQGLEFLIYFQGNSAPDKSGLPSDRFSAERTGGSVSTLTIQRTQQEDSAVYLCASSQIRGINTEAFFGQGTRLTVV.

The rearrangement links TRBV19 to TRBJ1-1; D is undetermined. The CDR3 contains 13 residues. Per germline, CDR1 LNHDA and CDR2 SQIVND (reference sequence). V lost 6 bases, J lost 5 bases, and 13 bases lay in between. The CDR3 loop reads CASSVSTRTEAFF. CDR3 nucleotides: TGTGCCAGTAGCGTCAGCACCCGAACTGAAGCTTTCTTT.

The chain is built from TRBV5-4 and TRBJ1-1; D ambiguous. The length of the CDR3 is 16 residues. With 0 bases removed from V and 1 base from J, the gap between germline ends came to 13 bases. Germline-derived CDR1 and CDR2 are SGHNT and YYREEE (reference sequence). The CDR3 DNA sequence: TGTGCCAGCAGCTTGGGTGGTTCTGCTCCGAACACTGAAGCTTTCTTT. It translates to CASSLGGSAPNTEAFF.

The gene calls are TRBV10-2 and TRBJ1-2; D is ambiguous. This CDR3 is 11 amino acids long. Germline V gene sequence: CDR1 WSHSY, CDR2 SAAADI. Trimming cost V 5 bases and J 3 bases, with 4 bases left between them. The chain's CDR3 is CASSPDYGYTF. Here the CDR3 DNA reads TGCGCCAGCAGTCCCGACTATGGCTACACCTTC.

The gene calls are TRBV18 and TRBJ1-3, with D tentatively TRBD1 (5 bases). Trimming shortened V by 3 bases and J by 0 bases, and 18 bases separated the two germline ends. CDR3 length equals 18 residues. CDR1 is KGHSH and CDR2 is LQKENI in the germline V gene. The CDR3 reads CASSPSRGSSSSGNTIYF. The CDR3 region has the DNA TGTGCCAGCTCACCGTCACGGGGCAGTTCTAGCTCTGGAAACACCATATATTTT.

This chain links TRBV6-5 with TRBJ1-6; no reliable D call. Per germline, CDR1 MNHEY and CDR2 SVGAGI. CDR3 size: 14 residues. V shed 6 bases and J shed 7 bases, with 13 bases lying between them. The CDR3 is CASSAGSHNSPLHF. CDR3 DNA: TGTGCCAGCAGCGCCGGCAGCCACAATTCACCCCTCCACTTT.

This sequence joins TRBV11-2 and TRBJ2-5, with TRBD2 matching 7 bases. This CDR3 contains 12 residues. Germline V gives CDR1 SGHAT, CDR2 FQNNGV. The V and J ends lost 1 base and 8 bases, in that order; junction bases with no gene match: 1. Written as DNA, the CDR3 is TGTGCCAGCAGCTTAGGGGGGGGAACCCAGTACTTC. As protein: CASSLGGGTQYF.

The rearrangement links TRBV6-6 to TRBJ1-3; D not resolved. Trimming left V 2 bases short and J 4 bases short, with 9 bases between. The CDR3 is 14 residues long. The germline V gene encodes CDR1 MNHNY and CDR2 SVGAGI (reference sequence). CDR3 amino acids: CASSYPEMGNTIYF. Here the CDR3 DNA reads TGTGCCAGCAGTTACCCGGAGATGGGAAACACCATATATTTT.

V usage is TRBV5-1 and J usage is TRBJ1-2, with D possibly matching TRBD1 (5 bases). Germline V gene lookup returns CDR1 SGHRS and CDR2 YFSETQ. There are 16 residues in the CDR3. Between the trimmed V and J ends, which lost 0 bases and 5 bases, there was a span of 17 bases. This chain's CDR3 is CASSLDGLRGGYGYTF. CDR3 DNA: TGCGCCAGCAGCTTGGATGGCCTGAGGGGCGGGTATGGCTACACCTTC.